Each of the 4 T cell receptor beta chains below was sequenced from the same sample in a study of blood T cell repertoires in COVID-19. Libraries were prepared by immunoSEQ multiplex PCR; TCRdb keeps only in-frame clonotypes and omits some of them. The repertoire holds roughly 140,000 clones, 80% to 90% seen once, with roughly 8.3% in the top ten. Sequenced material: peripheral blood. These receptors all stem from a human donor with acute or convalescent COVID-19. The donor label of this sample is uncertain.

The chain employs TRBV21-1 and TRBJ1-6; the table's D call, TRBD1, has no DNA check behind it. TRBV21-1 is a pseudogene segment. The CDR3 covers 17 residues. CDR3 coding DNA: TGTGCCAGCAGCAAAAGCTCCGGGACAGGGGTCAATTCACCCCTCCACTTT. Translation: CASSKSSGTGVNSPLHF.

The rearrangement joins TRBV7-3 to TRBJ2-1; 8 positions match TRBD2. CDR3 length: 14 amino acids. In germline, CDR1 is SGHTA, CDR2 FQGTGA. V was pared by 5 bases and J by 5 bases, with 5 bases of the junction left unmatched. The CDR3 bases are TGTGCCAGCAGCCGACGGGGGGGCAACAATGAGCAGTTCTTC. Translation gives CASSRRGGNNEQFF.

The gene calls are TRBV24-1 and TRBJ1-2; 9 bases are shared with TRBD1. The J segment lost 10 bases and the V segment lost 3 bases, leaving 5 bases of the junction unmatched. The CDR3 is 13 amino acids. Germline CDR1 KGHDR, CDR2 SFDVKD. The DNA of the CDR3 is TGTGCCACCAGTGATCATGACAGGGGGGACTACACCTTC. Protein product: CATSDHDRGDYTF.

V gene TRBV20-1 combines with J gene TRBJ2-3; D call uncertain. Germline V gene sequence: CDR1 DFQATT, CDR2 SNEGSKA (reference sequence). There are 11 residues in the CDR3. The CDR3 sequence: CSATVTDTQYF. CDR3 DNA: TGCAGCGCGACTGTCACAGATACGCAGTATTTT.